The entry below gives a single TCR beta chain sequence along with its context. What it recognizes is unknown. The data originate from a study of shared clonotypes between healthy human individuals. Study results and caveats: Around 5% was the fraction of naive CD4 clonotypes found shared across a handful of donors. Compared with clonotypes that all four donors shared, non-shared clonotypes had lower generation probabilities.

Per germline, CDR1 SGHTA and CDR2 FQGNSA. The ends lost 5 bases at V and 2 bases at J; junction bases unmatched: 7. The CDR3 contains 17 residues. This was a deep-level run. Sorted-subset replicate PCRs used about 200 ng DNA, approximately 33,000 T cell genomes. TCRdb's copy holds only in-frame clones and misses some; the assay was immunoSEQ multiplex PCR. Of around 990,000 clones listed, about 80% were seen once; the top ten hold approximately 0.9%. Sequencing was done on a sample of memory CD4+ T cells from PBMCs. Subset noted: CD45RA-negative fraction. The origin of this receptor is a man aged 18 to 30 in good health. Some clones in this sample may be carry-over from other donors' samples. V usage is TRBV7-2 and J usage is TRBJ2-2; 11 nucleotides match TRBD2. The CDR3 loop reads CASSAYGTSGNTGELFF. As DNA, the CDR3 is TGTGCCAGCAGCGCCTACGGGACTAGCGGAAACACCGGGGAGCTGTTTTTT.